The 2 T cell receptor beta chains below come from one sample, sequenced in a study of T cell repertoires in cytomegalovirus infection. TCRdb re-called the reads with MiXCR, one entry per CDR3 protein. The sample yields around 530,000 distinct CDR3 sequences, 26% seen once. Material: PBMCs. These receptors all come from a human donor in good health (CMV status not recorded). Some clones in this sample may be carry-over from other donors' samples.

Only a few counts were recorded for this clonotype. The J gene is TRBJ1-5, the V gene TRBV7-8; 9 bases align to TRBD1. Unmatched junction bases numbered 6, after V lost 0 bases and J lost 6 bases. CDR3 length equals 16 residues. Germline V gene lookup returns CDR1 SGHVS and CDR2 FQNEAQ. CDR3 region: CASSLAGQGYGQPQHF. The CDR3 DNA reads as TGTGCCAGCAGCTTAGCCGGACAGGGGTACGGTCAGCCCCAGCATTTT. The entire variable domain, with the rest obtained from reference TRBV7-8 and TRBJ1-5, is as follows: GAGVSQSPRYKVAKRGQDVALRCDPISGHVSLFWYQQALGQGPEFLTYFQNEAQLDKSGLPSDRFFAERPEGSVSTLKIQRTQQEDSAVYLCASSLAGQGYGQPQHFGDGTRLSIL.

The chain has TRBV19 and TRBJ1-1, with D possibly being TRBD1 (6 bases). CDR1 is LNHDA and CDR2 is SQIVND in the germline V gene (reference sequence). The CDR3 length is 15 residues. V lost 0 bases, J lost 2 bases, and 10 bases lay in between. In nucleotides, the CDR3 is TGTGCCAGTAGTATAGACAGGGGCGCTAACACTGAAGCTTTCTTT. This gives the protein CASSIDRGANTEAFF.